Presented here are 10 T cell receptor beta chains from one specimen sequenced in a study of cytomegalovirus exposure and HLA in healthy donors. The PCR contained 60 Vbeta and 13 Jbeta primers. Here immunoSEQ multiplex PCR was the method, and the copy in TCRdb shows in-frame clones only, minus some. The sample features about 200,000 clones, with approximately 6.4% in its top ten. Specimen: PBMCs. These TCRs come from a young man in good health and CMV-seronegative.

V and J are TRBV5-1 and TRBJ2-3, with 7 bases that match TRBD1. The CDR3 has 14 residues. After removal of 4 bases from V and 3 bases from J, the junction contained 5 bases not matched to a gene. CDR1 SGHRS and CDR2 YFSETQ come from the germline V gene. The CDR3 DNA reads as TGCGCCAGCAGCCTTCAGACAGGGACAGATACGCAGTATTTT. Its translation: CASSLQTGTDTQYF.

V gene TRBV27 combines with J gene TRBJ2-2; 9 nucleotides align to TRBD1. Germline CDR1 MNHEY, CDR2 SMNVEV (reference sequence). J lost 5 bases, V lost 2 bases, and 6 bases had no gene match. The CDR3 loop spans 16 amino acids. CDR3 coding DNA: TGTGCCAGCAGTTTAGGGACAGGGATTTGGACCGGGGAGCTGTTTTTT. It yields the protein CASSLGTGIWTGELFF.

Details on this clone: Additional DNA sequences in this sample encode the identical CDR3. This rearrangement joins TRBV14 to TRBJ1-1, with D tentatively TRBD1 (6 bases). From germline, CDR1 is SGHDN and CDR2 FVKESK. Trimming removed 6 bases from V and 5 bases from J, with 13 bases in between. The CDR3 consists of 13 residues. CDR3 loop: CASRQGSGTEAFF. For the CDR3, the DNA is TGTGCCAGCAGACAGGGTTCGGGGACTGAAGCTTTCTTT.

This rearrangement joins TRBV7-6 to TRBJ2-5, with a weak D call TRBD2 (6 bases). Deletions cut 1 base from V and 1 base from J, with 10 bases between. The V gene's germline CDR1 is SGHVS and CDR2 FNYEAQ. The CDR3 contains 15 residues. As DNA, the CDR3 is TGTGCCAGCAGCTTAGACCCGGGGGTCCAAGAGACCCAGTACTTC. Translation gives CASSLDPGVQETQYF. Variable domain in full (rest from reference TRBV7-6 and TRBJ2-5): GAGVSQSPRYKVTKRGQDVALRCDPISGHVSLYWYRQALGQGPEFLTYFNYEAQQDKSGLPNDRFSAERPEGSISTLTIQRTEQRDSAMYRCASSLDPGVQETQYFGPGTRLLVL.

The J gene is TRBJ2-3, the V gene TRBV29-1; D gene ambiguous. V was shortened by 3 bases and J by 2 bases, with 12 bases between the two germline ends. The V gene's germline CDR1 is SQVTM and CDR2 ANQGSEA. The CDR3 consists of 14 residues. In nucleotides, the CDR3 is TGCAGCGTTGAGTTTCTAGATCTCACAGATACGCAGTATTTT. This sequence encodes CSVEFLDLTDTQYF.

The V and J genes are TRBV11-3 and TRBJ1-1; D remains ambiguous. The V and J ends lost 5 bases and 1 base respectively, with 5 bases between them. Germline CDR1 is SGHNT and CDR2 is YENEEA. The CDR3 has 12 amino acids. The CDR3 reads CASSPKNTEAFF. CDR3 nucleotides: TGTGCCAGCAGCCCTAAGAACACTGAAGCTTTCTTT.

The J gene is TRBJ2-7, the V gene TRBV5-6; 14 bases line up with TRBD2. CDR3 length equals 15 residues. In germline, CDR1 is SGHDT, CDR2 YYEEEE. V shed 4 bases and J 3 bases; nucleotides not matched to a gene: 3. The CDR3 bases are TGTGCCAGCAGCCGACTAGCGGGAGGGGACTACGAGCAGTACTTC. Translated: CASSRLAGGDYEQYF.

Here the CDR3 DNA reads TGCGCCAGCAGCTTGGGAGCGGGGCCGCGATTAGAGCAGTTCTTC. Its translation is CASSLGAGPRLEQFF. V and J are TRBV5-1 and TRBJ2-1; 7 nucleotides align to TRBD2. The CDR3 spans 15 residues. V was clipped by 0 bases and J by 10 bases; unmatched bases: 10. CDR1 is SGHRS, CDR2 YFSETQ, per germline. The full variable domain, its missing parts supplied by reference TRBV5-1 and TRBJ2-1, is KAGVTQTPRYLIKTRGQQVTLSCSPISGHRSVSWYQQTPGQGLQFLFEYFSETQRNKGNFPGRFSGRQFSNSRSEMNVSTLELGDSALYLCASSLGAGPRLEQFFGPGTRLTVL.

V is TRBV18 and J is TRBJ2-2; 10 nucleotides align to TRBD2. The CDR3 has 16 residues. J was trimmed by 5 bases and V by 3 bases; bases with no gene match: 6. The germline V gene has CDR1 KGHSH and CDR2 LQKENI. The CDR3 sequence is CASSPASGGVTGELFF. CDR3 bases: TGTGCCAGCTCACCGGCTAGCGGGGGTGTTACCGGGGAGCTGTTTTTT.

V is TRBV7-9 and J is TRBJ2-1, with TRBD2 identical over 8 bases. Germline V CDR1 and CDR2: SEHNR, FQNEAQ (reference sequence). CDR3 length: 12 residues. Trimming removed 5 bases from V and 9 bases from J; junction bases left unmatched: 3. The CDR3 spells CASSPGGVEQFF. The CDR3, as DNA: TGTGCCAGCAGCCCCGGGGGGGTTGAGCAGTTCTTC. The full variable domain, in which reference TRBV7-9 and TRBJ2-1 provide the parts outside the CDR3, is DTGVSQNPRHKITKRGQNVTFRCDPISEHNRLYWYRQTLGQGPEFLTYFQNEAQLEKSRLLSDRFSAERPKGSFSTLEIQRTEQGDSAMYLCASSPGGVEQFFGPGTRLTVL.